This T cell receptor beta chain was sequenced in a study of blood T cell repertoires in COVID-19. Study context: In each case, the material was cDNA or gDNA derived from T cells, B-cell-depleted T cells, or PBMCs.

CDR1 is KGHSH, CDR2 LQKENI, per germline. V lost 3 bases, J lost 1 base, and 9 bases stayed unmatched. The CDR3 length is 18 residues. Profiled with immunoSEQ multiplex PCR; TCRdb holds only in-frame clones, not every one. The sample has around 240,000 clones; about 85% are singletons. This sequence was found in a man in his forties with acute or convalescent COVID-19. The source material was peripheral blood. V usage is TRBV18 and J usage is TRBJ1-1, with TRBD1 matching over 12 bases. The CDR3 protein is CASSPQSGQGAANTEAFF. Here the CDR3 DNA reads TGTGCCAGCTCACCCCAATCGGGACAGGGGGCTGCGAACACTGAAGCTTTCTTT.